The rows below give T cell receptor beta chains drawn from one sample of a study of shared clonotypes between healthy human individuals. Produced via immunoSEQ multiplex PCR; TCRdb's table is partial and in-frame only. The sample lists about 2.2 million clones; approximately 92% were seen once. The sample consisted of naive CD8+ T cells from PBMCs. The receptors originated from a man between 18 and 29 years old in good health. Some clones in this sample may be carry-over from other donors' samples. CDR3s include the opening cysteine and the closing phenylalanine or tryptophan. Each record gives: D gene, J gene, clone size, V gene, CDR3 DNA, CDR3 protein. The D gene is left open where the match is weak. Clone size is stated in some rows and not others, as once, few, many or a class when expanded.

-	TRBJ2-7	-	TRBV11-2	TGTGCCAGCAGCCCGAGGGCGGATACCCCCCTCTACGAGCAGTACTTC	CASSPRADTPLYEQYF
-	TRBJ2-7	once	TRBV7-9	TGTGCCAGCAGCCTATCCTCACAGGGCTGGCCTTACGAGCAGTACTTC	CASSLSSQGWPYEQYF
TRBD2	TRBJ2-7	-	TRBV2	TGTGCCAGCAGTGAACTTCTAGCGGGAGTCTACGAGCAGTACTTC	CASSELLAGVYEQYF
-	TRBJ1-1	few	TRBV30	TGTGCCTGGAGTGTAGACAGCCCCATCGCTGAAGCTTTCTTT	CAWSVDSPIAEAFF
-	TRBJ2-2	-	TRBV9	TGTGCCAGCAACGGACCGAACACCGGGGAGCTGTTTTTT	CASNGPNTGELFF
TRBD1	TRBJ2-1	-	TRBV28	TGTGCCAGCAGACAGGACAGGGGCTCCTACAATGAGCAGTTCTTC	CASRQDRGSYNEQFF
-	TRBJ1-4	-	TRBV7-8	TGTGCCAGCAGTGCTACACCAGCTAATGAAAAACTGTTTTTT	CASSATPANEKLFF
-	TRBJ1-1	-	TRBV7-9	TGTGCCAGCAGCGCGACGGCGGGCACTGAAGCTTTCTTT	CASSATAGTEAFF
-	TRBJ1-1	-	TRBV9	TGTGCCAGCAGCTTGGGGGTATGGAACACTGAAGCTTTCTTT	CASSLGVWNTEAFF
-	TRBJ1-1	-	TRBV4-3	TGCGCCAGCAGCCAAGAAAGAGTCCCCACTGAAGCTTTCTTT	CASSQERVPTEAFF
-	TRBJ1-2	-	TRBV7-9	TGTGCCAGCAGCCCCCCGATGCCCCTGGGCTATGGCTACACCTTC	CASSPPMPLGYGYTF
TRBD2	TRBJ2-7	-	TRBV27	TGTGCCAGCAGTTTTCGAAACTTGCGGGAGATCGGCGACGAGCAGTACTTC	CASSFRNLREIGDEQYF
TRBD1	TRBJ2-7	-	TRBV2	TGTGCCAGCAGTGAAGGGACAGGGCCCTCCTACGAGCAGTACTTC	CASSEGTGPSYEQYF
-	TRBJ1-2	-	TRBV25-1	TGTGCCAGCAGTGGAACGTCACGGGGGCCCGTCTTTGGCTACACCTTC	CASSGTSRGPVFGYTF
-	TRBJ1-3	-	TRBV28	TGTGCCAGCAGGGCCGGGAGATCTCTCTCTGGAAACACCATATATTTT	CASRAGRSLSGNTIYF
-	TRBJ2-1	-	TRBV29-1	TGCAGCGTTTGGAGAAGAACGTTCGACAATGAGCAGTTCTTC	CSVWRRTFDNEQFF
-	TRBJ2-1	-	TRBV7-3	TGTGCCAGCAGCTTCTCCGGGACTGGCTCCTACAATGAGCAGTTCTTC	CASSFSGTGSYNEQFF
TRBD1	TRBJ2-5	once	TRBV19	TGTGCCAGTAGTCCCCGGACAGGGCTACGAGAGACCCAGTACTTC	CASSPRTGLRETQYF
-	TRBJ2-7	once	TRBV7-2	TGTGCCAGCAGCTTAGTCGCCGGGGCCGGATACGAGCAGTACTTC	CASSLVAGAGYEQYF
-	TRBJ2-2	-	TRBV30	TGTGCCTGGAGTGAAGGGGTCAGGGTCGGTGCCGGGGAGCTGTTTTTT	CAWSEGVRVGAGELFF
-	TRBJ2-7	-	TRBV27	TGTGCCAGCAGTATGGATTACAGGGACGAGCAGTACTTC	CASSMDYRDEQYF
-	TRBJ2-5	-	TRBV13	TGTGCCAGCAGCTTCCGACAGCTCCAAGAGACCCAGTACTTC	CASSFRQLQETQYF
TRBD2	TRBJ2-1	-	TRBV7-3	TGTGCCAGCAGCTTTAAAGCGGGAGGGCCTCGTGAGCAGTTCTTC	CASSFKAGGPREQFF
TRBD2	TRBJ2-1	-	TRBV4-3	TGCGCCAGCAGCCATCTACTGGCCAGCGGGAGAGACAATGAGCAGTTCTTC	CASSHLLASGRDNEQFF
TRBD2	TRBJ2-3	-	TRBV4-3	TGCGCCAGCAGCCAACTTACCGGGACTAGCGGGAGGGACACAGATACGCAGTATTTT	CASSQLTGTSGRDTDTQYF
-	TRBJ1-2	-	TRBV6-1	TGTGCCAGCTACCGACTGGGACACATCTATGGCTACACCTTC	CASYRLGHIYGYTF
-	TRBJ1-2	-	TRBV15	TGTGCCACTTCACAGGCCCGGGCTAACTATGGCTACACCTTC	CATSQARANYGYTF
-	TRBJ2-7	-	TRBV6-5	TGTGCCAGCCAATCTAGGAGCTCCTACGAGCAGTACTTC	CASQSRSSYEQYF
-	TRBJ2-7	-	TRBV9	TGTGCCAGCAGCGTAGCCCCGGGCCGAGAGGACTACGAGCAGTACTTC	CASSVAPGREDYEQYF
-	TRBJ2-7	-	TRBV19	TGTGCCAGCGGGGAACCGGACAGAAACTACGAGCAGTACTTC	CASGEPDRNYEQYF
-	TRBJ2-7	-	TRBV28	TGTGCCAGCAGACTATCCCCCTACGAGCAGTACTTC	CASRLSPYEQYF
-	TRBJ2-7	-	TRBV29-1	TGCAGCGTTGGAGTGCGGAGCTCCTACGAGCAGTACTTC	CSVGVRSSYEQYF
TRBD2	TRBJ2-3	-	TRBV6-4	TGTGCCAGCAGTTGGAGACTAGCGGGATTGAGGTTTAGAACAGATACGCAGTATTTT	CASSWRLAGLRFRTDTQYF
-	TRBJ1-2	-	TRBV7-9	TGTGCCAGCAGCCCACCGGACTCCTCAAACTATGGCTACACCTTC	CASSPPDSSNYGYTF
TRBD2	TRBJ2-1	-	TRBV7-9	TGTGCCAGCAGCCCTCGCGGGGTAGCGGGATCGAATGAGCAGTTCTTC	CASSPRGVAGSNEQFF
TRBD2	TRBJ2-3	-	TRBV7-9	TGTGCCAGCAGCCCCCGGACTAGCGGGGCCGACACAGATACGCAGTATTTT	CASSPRTSGADTDTQYF
TRBD1	TRBJ1-4	once	TRBV7-9	TGTGCCAGCAGCTTCACCGGACAGGGAGCTAATGAAAAACTGTTTTTT	CASSFTGQGANEKLFF
TRBD1	TRBJ1-5	once	TRBV19	TGTGCCAGTAGTATAGTAGGGACAGGGAGCAATCAGCCCCAGCATTTT	CASSIVGTGSNQPQHF
-	TRBJ2-1	-	TRBV7-2	TGTGCCAGCAGCGTAAACCGGGACCACTCCTACAATGAGCAGTTCTTC	CASSVNRDHSYNEQFF
-	TRBJ2-2	-	TRBV15	TGTGCCACCAGCAGAGCGACTGGAACGAACACCGGGGAGCTGTTTTTT	CATSRATGTNTGELFF
-	TRBJ2-1	once	TRBV7-9	TGTGCCAGCAGCTCCGTCCTGGTCAATGAGCAGTTCTTC	CASSSVLVNEQFF
-	TRBJ2-7	-	TRBV7-9	TGTGCCAGCAGTTCCAGGATCTCGGCTAATAGCTCCTACGAGCAGTACTTC	CASSSRISANSSYEQYF
-	TRBJ1-1	once	TRBV10-3	TGTGCCATCAGTGAGGGGACCGAGGGGAAGAACACTGAAGCTTTCTTT	CAISEGTEGKNTEAFF
TRBD2	TRBJ2-7	-	TRBV14	TGTGCCAGCAGCCAATTTTCCACTAGCGGGATCTACGAGCAGTACTTC	CASSQFSTSGIYEQYF
TRBD1	TRBJ2-2	-	TRBV5-1	TGCGCCAGCAGCTCTAGACCGGGACAGGGTGATCCCGGGGAGCTGTTTTTT	CASSSRPGQGDPGELFF
-	TRBJ1-1	-	TRBV7-8	TGTGCCAGCAGCTTAGTGATGCTGGACACTGAAGCTTTCTTT	CASSLVMLDTEAFF
-	TRBJ1-3	-	TRBV27	TGTGCCACCAGGGCAAGGGAGGCTGGAAACACCATATATTTT	CATRAREAGNTIYF
TRBD2	TRBJ2-3	-	TRBV29-1	TGCAGCGGACGACTAGCGGGATTCACAGATACGCAGTATTTT	CSGRLAGFTDTQYF
TRBD2	TRBJ2-2	-	TRBV11-2	TGTGCCAGCAGCTTTAGCGGGAGGGGCGGGGAGCTGTTTTTT	CASSFSGRGGELFF
-	TRBJ1-3	-	TRBV4-2	TGTGCCAGCAGCCGTAGCCAAATGTCGGGAAACTCTGGAAACACCATATATTTT	CASSRSQMSGNSGNTIYF
-	TRBJ1-5	-	TRBV25-1	TGTGCCAGCAGTGAGGATAGGTGGGATCAGCCCCAGCATTTT	CASSEDRWDQPQHF
-	TRBJ1-1	-	TRBV27	TGTGCCAGCAGCCCCCTCCGGGGGCGAGGGAACACTGAAGCTTTCTTT	CASSPLRGRGNTEAFF
TRBD2	TRBJ2-3	-	TRBV4-2	TGTGCCAGCAGCCCAAGACTAGCGGGAGGGTGGGATACGCAGTATTTT	CASSPRLAGGWDTQYF
TRBD1	TRBJ1-2	-	TRBV15	TGTGCCACCTCACCGGACAGGGCGAACAACTATGGCTACACCTTC	CATSPDRANNYGYTF
-	TRBJ1-1	-	TRBV11-2	TGTGCCAGCAGCCCCACGTGGGGGGCTGGTTCCGACACTGAAGCTTTCTTT	CASSPTWGAGSDTEAFF